The following is a T cell receptor (beta chain) sequence with its context. What it binds is not known. The data were produced by immunoSEQ multiplex PCR, yet TCRdb's version contains in-frame clones alone and is incomplete. The profile covers just over 200,000 clones, with 75% to 85% appearing a single time and more than 9.5% taken by the ten largest. CDR1 and CDR2 (germline): SGHRS, YFSETQ. With V trimmed by 6 bases and J by 6 bases, 10 bases remained unmatched. The CDR3 has 14 residues. The data belong to a study of cytotoxic CD8 clonotypes in ibrutinib-treated CLL. Study-level background: Among patients, some 24 responded partially and 2 completely; roughly 14 then stayed remitted and around 12 progressed after median around 70 months.

Whole-study results and caveats: Clonality rose at ibrutinib response, held steady in sustained remission, and fell toward baseline at progression. Sample timing was unmatched between remission and later-progressing patients; lymph nodes unstudied.

The V and J genes are TRBV5-1 and TRBJ2-3; 7 bases are shared with TRBD2. This receptor was identified in a human donor with chronic lymphocytic leukemia. The input for sequencing was PBMCs, taken after 12 months of ibrutinib treatment. CDR3 in DNA: TGCGCCAGCATCCGGGGCCGGGAGGCGGATACGCAGTATTTT. Residues: CASIRGREADTQYF.